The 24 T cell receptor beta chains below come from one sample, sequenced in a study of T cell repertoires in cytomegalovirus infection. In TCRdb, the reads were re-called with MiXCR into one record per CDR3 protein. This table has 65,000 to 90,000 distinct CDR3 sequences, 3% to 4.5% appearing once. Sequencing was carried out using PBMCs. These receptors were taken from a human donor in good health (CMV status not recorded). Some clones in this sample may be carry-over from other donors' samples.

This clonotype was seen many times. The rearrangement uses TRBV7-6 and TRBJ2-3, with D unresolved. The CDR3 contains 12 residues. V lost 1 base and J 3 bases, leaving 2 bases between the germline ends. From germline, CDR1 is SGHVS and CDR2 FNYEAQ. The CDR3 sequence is CASSLGTDTQYF. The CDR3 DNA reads TGTGCCAGCAGCTTAGGGACAGATACGCAGTATTTT.

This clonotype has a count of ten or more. CDR3 sequence (DNA): TGCGCCAGCAGCCCGGGAGGAGAGACCCAGTACTTC. Residues: CASSPGGETQYF. The genes are TRBV5-1 and TRBJ2-5; TRBD2 aligns across 7 bases. Losses at the gene ends were 4 bases for V and 4 bases for J; bases not matched to a gene: 1. The CDR3 has 12 amino acids. CDR1 and CDR2 from the germline V gene are SGHRS and YFSETQ.

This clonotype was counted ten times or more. Here the CDR3 reads CSAGRSGEPQETQYF. The CDR3 DNA follows: TGCAGTGCTGGGAGGAGCGGAGAGCCTCAAGAGACCCAGTACTTC. The rearrangement uses TRBV20-1 and TRBJ2-5, with D perhaps TRBD2 (6 bases). Looked up from germline, CDR1 is DFQATT and CDR2 is SNEGSKA (reference sequence). CDR3 length: 15 amino acids. V lost 5 bases to trimming and J lost 2 bases, with 18 bases between them.

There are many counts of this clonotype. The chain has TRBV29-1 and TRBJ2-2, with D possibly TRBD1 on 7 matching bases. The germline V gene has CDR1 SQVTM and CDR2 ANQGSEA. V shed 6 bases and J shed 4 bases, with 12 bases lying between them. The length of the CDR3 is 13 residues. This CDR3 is CSVLQGGTGELFF. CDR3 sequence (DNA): TGCAGCGTACTTCAGGGGGGCACCGGGGAGCTGTTTTTT.

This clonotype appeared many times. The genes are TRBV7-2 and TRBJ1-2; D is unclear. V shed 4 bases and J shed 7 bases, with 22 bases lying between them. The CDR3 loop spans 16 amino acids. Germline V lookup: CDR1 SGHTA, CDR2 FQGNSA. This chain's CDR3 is CASSSRSAGWSGGYTF. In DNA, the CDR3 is TGTGCCAGCAGCTCTAGGTCAGCGGGGTGGAGTGGTGGCTACACCTTC. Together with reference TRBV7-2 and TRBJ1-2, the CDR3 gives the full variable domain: GAGVSQSPSNKVTEKGKDVELRCDPISGHTALYWYRQSLGQGLEFLIYFQGNSAPDKSGLPSDRFSAERTGGSVSTLTIQRTQQEDSAVYLCASSSRSAGWSGGYTFGSGTRLTVV.

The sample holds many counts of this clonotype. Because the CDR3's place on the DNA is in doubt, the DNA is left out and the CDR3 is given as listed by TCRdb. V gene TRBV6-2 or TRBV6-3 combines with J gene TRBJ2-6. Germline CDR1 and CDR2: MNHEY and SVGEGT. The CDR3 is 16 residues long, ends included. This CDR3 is CASSSSDGSGANVLTF.

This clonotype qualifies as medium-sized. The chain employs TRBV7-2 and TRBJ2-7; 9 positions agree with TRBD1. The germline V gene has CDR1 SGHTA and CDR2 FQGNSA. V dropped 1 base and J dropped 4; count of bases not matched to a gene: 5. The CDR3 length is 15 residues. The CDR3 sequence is CASSLVDRGAYEQYF. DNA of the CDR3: TGTGCCAGCAGCTTAGTGGACAGGGGAGCGTACGAGCAGTACTTC.

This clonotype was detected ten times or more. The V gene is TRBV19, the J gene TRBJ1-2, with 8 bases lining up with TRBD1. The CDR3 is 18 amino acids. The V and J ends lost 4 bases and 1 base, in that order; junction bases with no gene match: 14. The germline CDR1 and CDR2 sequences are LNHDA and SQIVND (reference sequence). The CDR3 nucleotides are TGTGCCAGTAGTACCGCCGGGACAGGCACCTTTCGTAACTATGGCTACACCTTC. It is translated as CASSTAGTGTFRNYGYTF.

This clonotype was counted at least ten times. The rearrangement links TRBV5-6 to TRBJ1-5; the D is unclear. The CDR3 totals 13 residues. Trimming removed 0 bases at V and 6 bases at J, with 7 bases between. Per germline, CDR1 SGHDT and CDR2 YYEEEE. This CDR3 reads CASSLASGQPQHF. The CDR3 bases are TGTGCCAGCAGCTTGGCCAGTGGTCAGCCCCAGCATTTT. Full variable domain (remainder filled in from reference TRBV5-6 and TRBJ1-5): DAGVTQSPTHLIKTRGQQVTLRCSPKSGHDTVSWYQQALGQGPQFIFQYYEEEERQRGNFPDRFSGHQFPNYSSELNVNALLLGDSALYLCASSLASGQPQHFGDGTRLSIL.

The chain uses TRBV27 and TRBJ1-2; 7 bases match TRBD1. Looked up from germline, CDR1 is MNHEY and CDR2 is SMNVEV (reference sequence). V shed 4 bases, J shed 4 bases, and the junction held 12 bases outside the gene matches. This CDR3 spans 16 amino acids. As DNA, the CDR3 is TGTGCCAGCAGTTCCGTCGACAGGGAGATCTTCTATGGCTACACCTTC. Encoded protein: CASSSVDREIFYGYTF.

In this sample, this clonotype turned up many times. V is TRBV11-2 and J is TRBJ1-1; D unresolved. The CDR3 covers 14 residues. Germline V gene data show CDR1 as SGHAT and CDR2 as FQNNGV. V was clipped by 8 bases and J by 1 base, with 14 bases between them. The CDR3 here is CASSGIIRNTEAFF. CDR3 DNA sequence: TGTGCCAGCTCGGGGATCATACGGAACACTGAAGCTTTCTTT.

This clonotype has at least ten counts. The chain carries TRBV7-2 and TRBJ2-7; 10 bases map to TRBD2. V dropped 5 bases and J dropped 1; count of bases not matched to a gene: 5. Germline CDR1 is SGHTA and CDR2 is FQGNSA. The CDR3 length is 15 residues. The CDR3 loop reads CASSPERGGSYEQYF. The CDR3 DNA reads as TGTGCCAGCAGCCCCGAGCGGGGGGGATCCTACGAGCAGTACTTC.

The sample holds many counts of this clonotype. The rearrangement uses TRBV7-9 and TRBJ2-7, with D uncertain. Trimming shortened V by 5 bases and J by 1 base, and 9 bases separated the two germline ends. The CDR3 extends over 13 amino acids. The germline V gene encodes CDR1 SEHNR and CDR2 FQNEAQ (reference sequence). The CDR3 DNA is TGTGCCAGCAGCCCCATGGGGTCCTACGAGCAGTACTTC. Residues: CASSPMGSYEQYF.

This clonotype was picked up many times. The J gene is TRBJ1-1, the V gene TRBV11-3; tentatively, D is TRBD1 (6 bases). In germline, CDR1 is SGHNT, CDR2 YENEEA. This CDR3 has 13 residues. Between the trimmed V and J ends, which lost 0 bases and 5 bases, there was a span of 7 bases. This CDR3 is CASSLEQGTEAFF. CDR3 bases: TGTGCCAGCAGCTTAGAGCAGGGGACTGAAGCTTTCTTT.

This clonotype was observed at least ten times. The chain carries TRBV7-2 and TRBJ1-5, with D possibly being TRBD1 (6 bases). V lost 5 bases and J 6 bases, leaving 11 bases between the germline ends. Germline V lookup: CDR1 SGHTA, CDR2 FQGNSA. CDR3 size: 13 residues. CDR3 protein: CASSQQGSQPQHF. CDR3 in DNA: TGTGCCAGCAGCCAACAGGGTTCTCAGCCCCAGCATTTT.

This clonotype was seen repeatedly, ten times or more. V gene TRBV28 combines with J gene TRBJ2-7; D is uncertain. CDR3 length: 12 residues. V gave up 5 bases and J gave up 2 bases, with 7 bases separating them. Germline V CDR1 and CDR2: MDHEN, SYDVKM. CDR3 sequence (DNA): TGTGCCAGCAGTCAGGTCGCCTACGAGCAGTACTTC. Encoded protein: CASSQVAYEQYF. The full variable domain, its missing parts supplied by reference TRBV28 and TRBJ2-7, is DVKVTQSSRYLVKRTGEKVFLECVQDMDHENMFWYRQDPGLGLRLIYFSYDVKMKEKGDIPEGYSVSREKKERFSLILESASTNQTSMYLCASSQVAYEQYFGPGTRLTVT.

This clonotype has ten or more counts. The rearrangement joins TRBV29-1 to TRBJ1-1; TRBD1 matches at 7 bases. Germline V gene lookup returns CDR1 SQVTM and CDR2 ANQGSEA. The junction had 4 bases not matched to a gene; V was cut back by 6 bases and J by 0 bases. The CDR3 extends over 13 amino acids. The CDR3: CSVGGQMNTEAFF. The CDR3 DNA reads TGCAGCGTCGGGGGACAGATGAACACTGAAGCTTTCTTT.

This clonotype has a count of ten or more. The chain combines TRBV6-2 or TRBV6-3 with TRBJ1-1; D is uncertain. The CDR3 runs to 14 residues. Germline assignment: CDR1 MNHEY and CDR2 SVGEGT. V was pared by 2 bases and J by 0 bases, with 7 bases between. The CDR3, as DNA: TGTGCCAGCAGTTACCAGGAAATGAACACTGAAGCTTTCTTT. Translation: CASSYQEMNTEAFF.

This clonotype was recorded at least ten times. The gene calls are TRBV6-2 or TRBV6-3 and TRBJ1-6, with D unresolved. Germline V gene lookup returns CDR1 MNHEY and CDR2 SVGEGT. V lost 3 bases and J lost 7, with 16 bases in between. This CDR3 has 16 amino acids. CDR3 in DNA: TGTGCCAGCAGTTATTCAGACGGACTGCCGAATTCACCCCTCCACTTT. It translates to CASSYSDGLPNSPLHF.

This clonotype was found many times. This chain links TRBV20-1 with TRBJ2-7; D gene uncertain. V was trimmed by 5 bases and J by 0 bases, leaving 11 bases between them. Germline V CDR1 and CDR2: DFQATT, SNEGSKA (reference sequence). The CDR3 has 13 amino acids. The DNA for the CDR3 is TGCAGTGCTCGTCCTCAATACTCCTACGAGCAGTACTTC. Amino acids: CSARPQYSYEQYF.

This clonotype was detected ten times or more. CDR3 sequence reads: CASSLKGNGNQPQHF. CDR3 coding DNA: TGTGCCAGCAGTTTAAAGGGGAATGGCAATCAGCCCCAGCATTTT. The chain has TRBV28 and TRBJ1-5, with D tentatively TRBD1 (5 bases). Trimming removed 2 bases from V and 2 bases from J, with 10 bases in between. Germline V lookup: CDR1 MDHEN, CDR2 SYDVKM. CDR3 length: 15 residues. The full variable domain, its missing parts supplied by reference TRBV28 and TRBJ1-5, is DVKVTQSSRYLVKRTGEKVFLECVQDMDHENMFWYRQDPGLGLRLIYFSYDVKMKEKGDIPEGYSVSREKKERFSLILESASTNQTSMYLCASSLKGNGNQPQHFGDGTRLSIL.

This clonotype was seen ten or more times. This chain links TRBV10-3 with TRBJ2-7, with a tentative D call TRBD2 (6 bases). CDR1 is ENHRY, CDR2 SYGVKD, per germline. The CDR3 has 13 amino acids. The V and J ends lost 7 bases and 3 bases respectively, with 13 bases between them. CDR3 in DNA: TGTGCCATCACTCCCGGGACTCGCTACGAGCAGTACTTC. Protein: CAITPGTRYEQYF.

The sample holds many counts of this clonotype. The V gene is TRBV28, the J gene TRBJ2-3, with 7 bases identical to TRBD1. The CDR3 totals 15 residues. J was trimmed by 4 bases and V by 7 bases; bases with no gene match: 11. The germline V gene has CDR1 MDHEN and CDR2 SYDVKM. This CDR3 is CASKMTGNRADTQYF. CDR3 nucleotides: TGTGCCAGCAAAATGACAGGGAATCGTGCAGATACGCAGTATTTT.

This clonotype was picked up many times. Here the CDR3 reads CSAEPPTSDAYEQYF. CDR3 nucleotides: TGCAGTGCTGAGCCCCCCACTAGCGACGCCTACGAGCAGTACTTC. This chain joins TRBV20-1 and TRBJ2-7; 7 nucleotides line up with TRBD2. This CDR3 has 15 residues. Per germline, CDR1 DFQATT and CDR2 SNEGSKA (reference sequence). The junction had 12 bases not matched to a gene; V was cut back by 5 bases and J by 2 bases.